This T cell receptor beta chain was captured in a study of shared clonotypes between healthy human individuals. Study findings and constraints: With a handful of donors compared, around 5% of naive CD4 clonotypes were shared. Clonotypes not shared had lower generation probabilities than those common to all four donors.

About this clone itself: What it recognizes is unknown.

The CDR3 is 15 amino acids. Germline V lookup: CDR1 ENHRY, CDR2 SYGVKD. The V segment lost 4 bases and the J segment 3 bases; nucleotides outside the gene matches: 5. The repertoire was sequenced with immunoSEQ multiplex PCR; TCRdb's copy has only in-frame clones and lacks some. The sample records 2 million to 3 million clones, 93% being singletons. V gene TRBV10-3 combines with J gene TRBJ1-4; TRBD1 matches at 7 bases. Sequencing input: naive CD4+ T cells from PBMCs. Subset noted: CD45RA+ positively selected. This TCR was recovered from a young man in good health. Some clones in this sample may be carry-over from other donors' samples. This CDR3 is CAISGQGGPNEKLFF. The CDR3 DNA reads as TGTGCCATCAGTGGACAGGGAGGGCCTAATGAAAAACTGTTTTTT.